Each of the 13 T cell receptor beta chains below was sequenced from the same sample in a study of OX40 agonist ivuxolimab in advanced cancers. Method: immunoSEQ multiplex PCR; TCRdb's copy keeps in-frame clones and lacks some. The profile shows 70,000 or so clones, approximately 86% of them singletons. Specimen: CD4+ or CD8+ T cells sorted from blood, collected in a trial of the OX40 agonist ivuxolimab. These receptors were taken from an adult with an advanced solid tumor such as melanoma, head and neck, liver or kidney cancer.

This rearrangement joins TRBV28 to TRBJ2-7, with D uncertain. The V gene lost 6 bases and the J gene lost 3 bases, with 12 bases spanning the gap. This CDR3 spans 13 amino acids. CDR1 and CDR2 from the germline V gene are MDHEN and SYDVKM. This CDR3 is CASSIGRFYEQYF. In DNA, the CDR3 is TGTGCCAGCAGCATCGGACGGTTCTACGAGCAGTACTTC. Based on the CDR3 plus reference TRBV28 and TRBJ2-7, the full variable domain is DVKVTQSSRYLVKRTGEKVFLECVQDMDHENMFWYRQDPGLGLRLIYFSYDVKMKEKGDIPEGYSVSREKKERFSLILESASTNQTSMYLCASSIGRFYEQYFGPGTRLTVT.

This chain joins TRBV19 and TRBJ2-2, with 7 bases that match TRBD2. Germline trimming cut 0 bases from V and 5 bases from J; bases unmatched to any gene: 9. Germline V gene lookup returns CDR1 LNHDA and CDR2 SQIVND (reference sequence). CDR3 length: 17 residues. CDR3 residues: CASSIDAGDSLTGELFF. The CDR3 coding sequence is TGTGCCAGTAGTATAGATGCGGGAGACAGCCTTACCGGGGAGCTGTTTTTT.

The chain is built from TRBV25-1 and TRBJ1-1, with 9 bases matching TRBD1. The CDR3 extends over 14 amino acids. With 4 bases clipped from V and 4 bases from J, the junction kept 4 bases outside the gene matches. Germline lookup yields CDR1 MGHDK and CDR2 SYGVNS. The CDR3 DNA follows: TGTGCCAGCAGTGCCGGACAGGGGATCACTGAAGCTTTCTTT. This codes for CASSAGQGITEAFF.

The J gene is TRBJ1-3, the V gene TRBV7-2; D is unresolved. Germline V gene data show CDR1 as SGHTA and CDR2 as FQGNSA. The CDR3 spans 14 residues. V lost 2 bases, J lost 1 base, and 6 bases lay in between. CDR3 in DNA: TGTGCCAGCAGCTTACGGAATTCTGGAAACACCATATATTTT. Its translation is CASSLRNSGNTIYF.

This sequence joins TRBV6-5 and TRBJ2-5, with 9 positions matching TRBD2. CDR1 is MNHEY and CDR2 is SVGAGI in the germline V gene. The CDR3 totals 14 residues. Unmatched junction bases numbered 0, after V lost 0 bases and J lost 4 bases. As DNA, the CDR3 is TGTGCCAGCAGTTACTCTAGCGGGAGAGAGACCCAGTACTTC. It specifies CASSYSSGRETQYF.

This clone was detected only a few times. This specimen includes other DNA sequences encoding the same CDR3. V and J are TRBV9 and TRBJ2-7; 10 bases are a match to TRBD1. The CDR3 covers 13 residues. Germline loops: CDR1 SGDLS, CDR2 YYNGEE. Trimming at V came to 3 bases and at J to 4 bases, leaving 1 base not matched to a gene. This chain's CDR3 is CASSGQGAYEQYF. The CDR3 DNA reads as TGTGCCAGCAGCGGACAGGGGGCATACGAGCAGTACTTC. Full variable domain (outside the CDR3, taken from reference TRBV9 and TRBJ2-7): DSGVTQTPKHLITATGQRVTLRCSPRSGDLSVYWYQQSLDQGLQFLIQYYNGEERAKGNILERFSAQQFPDLHSELNLSSLELGDSALYFCASSGQGAYEQYFGPGTRLTVT.

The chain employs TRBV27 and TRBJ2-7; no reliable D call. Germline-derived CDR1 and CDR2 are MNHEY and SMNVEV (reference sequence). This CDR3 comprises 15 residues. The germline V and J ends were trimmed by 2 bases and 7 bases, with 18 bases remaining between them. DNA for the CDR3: TGTGCCAGCAGTTTAGACACCCCCCGGATGAGGGAGCAGTACTTC. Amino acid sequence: CASSLDTPRMREQYF.

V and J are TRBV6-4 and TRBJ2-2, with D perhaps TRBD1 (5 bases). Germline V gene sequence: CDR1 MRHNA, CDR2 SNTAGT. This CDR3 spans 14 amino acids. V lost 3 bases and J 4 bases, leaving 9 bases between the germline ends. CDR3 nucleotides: TGTGCCAGCAGTGAAGGACACTCCACCGGGGAGCTGTTTTTT. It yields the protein CASSEGHSTGELFF.

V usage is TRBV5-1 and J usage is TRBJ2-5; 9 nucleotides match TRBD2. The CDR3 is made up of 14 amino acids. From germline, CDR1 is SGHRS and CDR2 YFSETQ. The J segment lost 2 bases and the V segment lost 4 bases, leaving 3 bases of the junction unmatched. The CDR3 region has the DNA TGCGCCAGCAGCCACCTAGCGGGGCAAGAGACCCAGTACTTC. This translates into CASSHLAGQETQYF.

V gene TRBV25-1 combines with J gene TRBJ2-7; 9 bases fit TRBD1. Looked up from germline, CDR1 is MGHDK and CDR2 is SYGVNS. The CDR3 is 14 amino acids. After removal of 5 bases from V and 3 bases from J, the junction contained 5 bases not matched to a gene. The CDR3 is CASSLPGQGYEQYF. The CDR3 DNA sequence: TGTGCCAGCAGTCTCCCGGGACAGGGCTACGAGCAGTACTTC.

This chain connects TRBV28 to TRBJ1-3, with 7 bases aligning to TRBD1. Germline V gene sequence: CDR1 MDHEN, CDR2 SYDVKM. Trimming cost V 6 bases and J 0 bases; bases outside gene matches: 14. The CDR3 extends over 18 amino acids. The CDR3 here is CASSLYGTAGPSGNTIYF. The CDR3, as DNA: TGTGCCAGCAGCCTTTATGGGACAGCAGGTCCCTCTGGAAACACCATATATTTT.

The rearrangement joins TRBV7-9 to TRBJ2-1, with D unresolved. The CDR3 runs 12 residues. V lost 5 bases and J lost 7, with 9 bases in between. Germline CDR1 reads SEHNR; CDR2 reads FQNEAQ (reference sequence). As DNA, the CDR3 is TGTGCCAGCAGCGACCATCGGAATGAGCAGTTCTTC. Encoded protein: CASSDHRNEQFF.

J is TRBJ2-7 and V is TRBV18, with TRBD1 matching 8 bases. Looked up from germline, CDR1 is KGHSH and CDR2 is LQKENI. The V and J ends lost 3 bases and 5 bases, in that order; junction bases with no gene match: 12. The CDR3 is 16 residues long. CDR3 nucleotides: TGTGCCAGCTCACCTTCCGGGGCAGGGGGCTGGAACGAGCAGTACTTC. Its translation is CASSPSGAGGWNEQYF.